The present TCR beta chain was sequenced within a study of beta chain features in type 1 diabetes. Study-wide findings and caveats: There was a moderate but significant shortening of TCRB CDR3s in all four CD4+ subsets of Type 1 diabetes patients.

This clone has just a few counts. Its cognate antigen is unknown. The investigators reverse transcribed all of the isolated RNA, so they sequenced expressed TCRB transcripts. Mean read depth for naive, central memory and regulatory T cell samples was 3.5 million or so reads. Method: immunoSEQ multiplex PCR; TCRdb's copy keeps in-frame clones and lacks some. In the table there are more than 300,000 clones, 10% to 15% of which are singletons. The CDR3 has 15 amino acids. Looked up from germline, CDR1 is SGHRS and CDR2 is YFSETQ. V was clipped by 4 bases and J by 2 bases; unmatched bases: 4. The V call is TRBV5-1, the J call TRBJ1-1; TRBD1 agrees at 11 bases. The sequence derives from a woman younger than 35 with type 1 diabetes. Sample: naive CD4+ T cells from blood. The CDR3 nucleotides are TGCGCCAGCAGCACCTGGACAGGGGGCAACACTGAAGCTTTCTTT. Translation gives CASSTWTGGNTEAFF.